Listed here are 26 T cell receptor beta chains from one sample, sequenced in a study of T cells after yellow fever vaccination. TCRdb analysed the 5' RACE reads with MiXCR anew, one entry per CDR3 protein. The sample lists more than 65,000 distinct CDR3 sequences; 13% were seen once. The sample consisted of CD8+ T cells not binding an NS4B(214-222) dextramer, sorted from PBMCs, taken roughly 20 days after the first yellow fever vaccination. The receptors come from a man aged 18 to 29 who received the YFV17D yellow fever vaccine.

This clonotype was picked up many times. The chain employs TRBV6-2 or TRBV6-3 and TRBJ2-7; the match to TRBD1 covers 10 bases. V shed 2 bases, J shed 0 bases, and the junction held 7 bases outside the gene matches. There are 17 residues in the CDR3. Germline CDR1 reads MNHEY; CDR2 reads SVGEGT. In DNA, the CDR3 is TGTGCCAGCAGTTACCCGGGACAGGGGCTAAGCTCCTACGAGCAGTACTTC. This gives the protein CASSYPGQGLSSYEQYF.

This chain joins TRBV6-1 and TRBJ1-1; D is unclear. The CDR3 covers 14 residues. The germline gives CDR1 MNHNS, CDR2 SASEGT. Between the trimmed V and J ends, which lost 5 bases and 0 bases, there was a span of 10 bases. CDR3 amino acids: CASSPITLNTEAFF. CDR3 DNA sequence: TGTGCCAGCAGTCCCATCACGCTGAACACTGAAGCTTTCTTT.

The V and J genes are TRBV27 and TRBJ2-3; D call uncertain. The CDR3 consists of 13 residues. V lost 7 bases and J 2 bases, leaving 10 bases between the germline ends. Looked up from germline, CDR1 is MNHEY and CDR2 is SMNVEV (reference sequence). The CDR3 DNA is TGTGCCAGCACGGACCAACCCACAGATACGCAGTATTTT. Residues: CASTDQPTDTQYF.

This clonotype showed up just a few times. The chain combines TRBV27 with TRBJ1-4; D gene ambiguous. The V end was cut by 2 bases, the J end by 9 bases, with 19 bases between. The germline V gene has CDR1 MNHEY and CDR2 SMNVEV (reference sequence). The CDR3 runs 16 residues. The CDR3 loop is CASSLIPGAPRQKLFF. Here the CDR3 DNA reads TGTGCCAGCAGTTTAATCCCTGGCGCCCCTCGGCAAAAACTGTTTTTT.

This clonotype has just a few counts. V and J are TRBV12-3 or TRBV12-4 and TRBJ2-1; TRBD1 is a possible D gene (6 bases). Between the trimmed V and J ends, which lost 3 bases and 2 bases, there was a span of 8 bases. The CDR3 consists of 14 residues. The CDR3 loop is CASSFRGPYNEQFF. CDR3 DNA: TGTGCCAGCAGTTTCAGGGGCCCCTACAATGAGCAGTTCTTC.

The V call is TRBV27, the J call TRBJ2-7; D may correspond to TRBD1 or TRBD2 (5 bases each). This CDR3 has 14 amino acids. Per germline, CDR1 MNHEY and CDR2 SMNVEV (reference sequence). Trimming removed 5 bases from V and 0 bases from J, with 11 bases in between. CDR3 bases: TGTGCCAGCAGTCCTGGGACCGACTCCTACGAGCAGTACTTC. Its protein product is CASSPGTDSYEQYF.

The chain joins TRBV27 to TRBJ2-5; unclear D gene. The CDR3 length is 13 residues. Trimming stripped 0 bases from V and 5 bases from J, with 7 bases between. Germline CDR1 and CDR2: MNHEY and SMNVEV (reference sequence). Here the CDR3 reads CASSLSVLETQYF. The CDR3 DNA reads as TGTGCCAGCAGTTTATCCGTCTTGGAGACCCAGTACTTC.

This clonotype has just a few counts. The chain carries TRBV2 and TRBJ1-1; D unclear. Germline assignment: CDR1 SNHLY and CDR2 FYNNEI. V was clipped by 10 bases and J by 0 bases, with 18 bases between them. The CDR3 totals 15 residues. The CDR3 spells CATPPGGPVNTEAFF. The CDR3 nucleotides read TGTGCCACCCCGCCGGGCGGGCCAGTGAACACTGAAGCTTTCTTT.

There are a few counts of this clonotype. V is TRBV6-5 and J is TRBJ1-5; D unclear. CDR3 length equals 10 residues. Between the trimmed V and J ends, which lost 2 bases and 7 bases, there was a span of 0 bases. Germline V CDR1 and CDR2: MNHEY, SVGAGI. CDR3 DNA: TGTGCCAGCAGTTACCAGCCCCAGCATTTT. Its translation: CASSYQPQHF.

This chain joins TRBV6-2 or TRBV6-3 and TRBJ1-1, with D tentatively TRBD1 (5 bases). The V and J ends lost 0 bases and 5 bases respectively, with 10 bases between them. CDR3 length: 14 residues. Germline V gene sequence: CDR1 MNHEY, CDR2 SVGEGT. CDR3 coding DNA: TGTGCCAGCAGTTACTCGATCGAGGGGACTGAAGCTTTCTTT. Translated: CASSYSIEGTEAFF.

This clonotype has just a few counts. The chain links TRBV6-6 to TRBJ2-2; D gene uncertain. The CDR3 totals 13 residues. The ends were cut back, 6 bases at V and 4 bases at J, with 9 bases in the middle. Germline-derived CDR1 and CDR2 are MNHNY and SVGAGI (reference sequence). CDR3 coding DNA: TGTGCCAGCAGCCCGTGGCCCACCGGGGAGCTGTTTTTT. Translating it yields CASSPWPTGELFF.

This clonotype was recorded at least ten times. The chain uses TRBV6-1 and TRBJ2-5; 12 bases agree with TRBD2. V was pared by 2 bases and J by 2 bases, with 0 bases of the junction left unmatched. The germline V gene encodes CDR1 MNHNS and CDR2 SASEGT. The CDR3 consists of 15 residues. The CDR3 DNA reads TGTGCCAGCAGTGAACTAGCGGGGGGGCAAGAGACCCAGTACTTC. Protein: CASSELAGGQETQYF.

The chain links TRBV4-2 to TRBJ1-1; unclear D gene. The CDR3 is 15 amino acids. V lost 1 base and J 4 bases, leaving 13 bases between the germline ends. Germline assignment: CDR1 LGHNA and CDR2 YNFKEQ. CDR3 sequence: CASSQVTGPGTEAFF. The CDR3 DNA reads as TGTGCCAGCAGCCAAGTGACCGGGCCGGGCACTGAAGCTTTCTTT.

The rearrangement uses TRBV7-2 and TRBJ2-7; 9 bases align to TRBD1. The length of the CDR3 is 13 residues. With 5 bases clipped from V and 3 bases from J, the junction kept 2 bases outside the gene matches. CDR1 is SGHTA and CDR2 is FQGNSA in the germline V gene. DNA for the CDR3: TGTGCCAGCAGCCAGACAGGGGGCTACGAGCAGTACTTC. It is translated as CASSQTGGYEQYF.

This clonotype was counted only a few times. The CDR3 protein is CASSYGTSGGARSEQYV. The CDR3 DNA is TGTGCCAGCAGCTACGGGACTAGCGGGGGGGCTCGGTCTGAGCAGTACGTC. J is TRBJ2-7 and V is TRBV5-6, with 16 bases that match TRBD2. The CDR3 extends over 17 amino acids. V was pared by 3 bases and J by 7 bases, with 10 bases of the junction left unmatched. Per the germline V gene, CDR1 is SGHDT and CDR2 is YYEEEE.

The CDR3 region has the DNA TGTGCCAGCAGTTGGCCCTTAGCGGGGGACACAGATACGCAGTATTTT. It yields the protein CASSWPLAGDTDTQYF. The chain is built from TRBV6-2 or TRBV6-3 and TRBJ2-3; 9 positions agree with TRBD2. Germline assignment: CDR1 MNHEY and CDR2 SVGEGT. The CDR3 runs 16 residues. J was trimmed by 2 bases and V by 4 bases; bases with no gene match: 7.

This clonotype was detected a few times. CDR3 in amino acids: CAISDGTPNYGYTF. In DNA, the CDR3 is TGTGCCATCAGTGACGGGACGCCCAACTATGGCTACACCTTC. This chain links TRBV10-3 with TRBJ1-2, with a tentative D call TRBD1 (5 bases). CDR3 size: 14 residues. Trimming took off 3 bases at V and 2 bases at J, with 10 bases between the two ends. Germline CDR1 is ENHRY and CDR2 is SYGVKD.

This clonotype was seen repeatedly, ten times or more. The chain links TRBV4-3 to TRBJ2-7, with D unclear. From germline, CDR1 is LGHNA and CDR2 YSLEER. Between the trimmed V and J ends, which lost 0 bases and 2 bases, there was a span of 17 bases. This CDR3 spans 17 amino acids. For the CDR3, the DNA is TGCGCCAGCAGCCAAGATCGAGCAGGATCAAGGGCCTACGAGCAGTACTTC. Amino acids: CASSQDRAGSRAYEQYF.

CDR3 DNA: TGTGCCAGCAGCTGGATGTCGAACACTGAAGCTTTCTTT. The encoded protein is CASSWMSNTEAFF. The J gene is TRBJ1-1, the V gene TRBV7-9, with no clear D. Germline CDR1 reads SEHNR; CDR2 reads FQNEAQ (reference sequence). CDR3 length equals 13 residues. The germline V and J ends were trimmed by 4 bases and 1 base, with 7 bases remaining between them.

For the CDR3, the DNA is TGTGCCAGCAGTTACGCGGCGGGGCAAGAGACCCAGTACTTC. This codes for CASSYAAGQETQYF. The chain combines TRBV6-5 with TRBJ2-5; a possible D gene is TRBD2 (6 bases). Trimming took off 2 bases at V and 2 bases at J, with 9 bases between the two ends. Looked up from germline, CDR1 is MNHEY and CDR2 is SVGAGI. The CDR3 consists of 14 residues.

This clonotype has a handful of counts. The V and J genes are TRBV28 and TRBJ1-5; D unresolved. Trimming took 7 bases from V and 2 from J, leaving 9 bases between them. The germline V gene has CDR1 MDHEN and CDR2 SYDVKM. The CDR3 is 13 residues long. As DNA, the CDR3 is TGTGCCAGCAACGCCGGTGGCAATCAGCCCCAGCATTTT. Residues: CASNAGGNQPQHF.

This clonotype was counted between two and nine times. The chain employs TRBV7-2 and TRBJ1-1, with 8 bases aligning to TRBD1. The J segment lost 4 bases and the V segment lost 3 bases, leaving 1 base of the junction unmatched. Germline-derived CDR1 and CDR2 are SGHTA and FQGNSA. There are 13 residues in the CDR3. For the CDR3, the DNA is TGTGCCAGCAGCTTGGACAGGGTCACTGAAGCTTTCTTT. The encoded protein is CASSLDRVTEAFF.

V usage is TRBV7-7 and J usage is TRBJ2-1, with D uncertain. V was clipped by 5 bases and J by 0 bases, with 11 bases between them. Germline values: CDR1 SSHAT, CDR2 FNYEAQ (reference sequence). The CDR3 is made up of 15 amino acids. CDR3 sequence (DNA): TGTGCCAGCAGCCCTGACCGAAGCTCCTACAATGAGCAGTTCTTC. Amino acids: CASSPDRSSYNEQFF.

This clonotype came up many times. The rearrangement uses TRBV18 and TRBJ2-7, with TRBD1 as a possible D gene (5 bases). CDR1 is KGHSH and CDR2 is LQKENI in the germline V gene. V gave up 3 bases and J gave up 3 bases, with 6 bases separating them. This CDR3 comprises 12 residues. This CDR3 reads CASSPDNYEQYV. In nucleotides, the CDR3 is TGTGCCAGCTCACCGGACAACTACGAGCAGTACGTC.

This clonotype turned up a few times. The rearrangement links TRBV12-3 or TRBV12-4 to TRBJ2-7; D might be TRBD1 (6 bases). V lost 3 bases and J 2 bases, leaving 11 bases between the germline ends. This CDR3 contains 14 residues. This CDR3 reads CASSLAGVAYEQYF. CDR3 nucleotide sequence: TGTGCCAGCAGTTTGGCAGGGGTGGCCTACGAGCAGTACTTC.

CDR3 amino acids: CASSHFLRGEIQETQYF. The CDR3 DNA reads TGCGCCAGCAGCCACTTCTTAAGAGGGGAGATCCAAGAGACCCAGTACTTC. The chain employs TRBV4-1 and TRBJ2-5, with D perhaps assigned TRBD1 or TRBD2 (5 bases each). The V end was cut by 3 bases, the J end by 1 base, with 18 bases between. Germline lookup yields CDR1 MGHRA and CDR2 YSYEKL. This CDR3 contains 17 residues.